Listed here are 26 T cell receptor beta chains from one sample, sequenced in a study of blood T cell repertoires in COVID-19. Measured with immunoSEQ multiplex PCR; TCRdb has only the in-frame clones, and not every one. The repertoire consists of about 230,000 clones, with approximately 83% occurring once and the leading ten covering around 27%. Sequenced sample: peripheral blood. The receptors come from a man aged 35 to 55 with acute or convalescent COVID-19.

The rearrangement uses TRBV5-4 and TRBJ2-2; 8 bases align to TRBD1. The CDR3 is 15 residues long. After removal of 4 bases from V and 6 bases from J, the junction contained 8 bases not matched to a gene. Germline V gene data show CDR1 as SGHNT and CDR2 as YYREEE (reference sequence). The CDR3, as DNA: TGTGCCAGCAGCCAGTTTGGACAGGGCGCCGGGGAGCTGTTTTTT. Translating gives CASSQFGQGAGELFF.

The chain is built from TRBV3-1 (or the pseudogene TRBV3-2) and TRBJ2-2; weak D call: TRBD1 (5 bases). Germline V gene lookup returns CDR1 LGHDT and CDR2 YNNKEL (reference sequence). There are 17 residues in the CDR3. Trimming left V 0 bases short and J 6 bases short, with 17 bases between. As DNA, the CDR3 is TGTGCCAGCAGCCAAGATTCGGTGGATGGGGCGGCCGGGGAGCTGTTTTTT. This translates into CASSQDSVDGAAGELFF.

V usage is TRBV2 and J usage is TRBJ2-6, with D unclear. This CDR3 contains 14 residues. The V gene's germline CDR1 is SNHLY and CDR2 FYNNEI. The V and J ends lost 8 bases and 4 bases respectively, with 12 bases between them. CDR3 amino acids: CASAVAIGANVLTF. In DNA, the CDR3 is TGTGCCAGCGCGGTTGCGATCGGGGCCAACGTCCTGACTTTC.

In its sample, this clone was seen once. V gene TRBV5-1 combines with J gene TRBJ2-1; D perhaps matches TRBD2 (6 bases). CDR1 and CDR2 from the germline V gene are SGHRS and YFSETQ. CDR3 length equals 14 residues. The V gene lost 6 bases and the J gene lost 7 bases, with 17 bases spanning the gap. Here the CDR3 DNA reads TGCGCCAGCAAGAGTTGGGGGGAGAGTAATGAGCAGTTCTTC. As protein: CASKSWGESNEQFF.

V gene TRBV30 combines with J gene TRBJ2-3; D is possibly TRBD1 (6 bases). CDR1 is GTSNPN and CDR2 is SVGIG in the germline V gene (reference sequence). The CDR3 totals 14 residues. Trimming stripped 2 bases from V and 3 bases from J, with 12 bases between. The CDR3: CAWSFSRGTDTQYF. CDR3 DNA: TGTGCCTGGAGTTTTAGCAGGGGAACAGATACGCAGTATTTT. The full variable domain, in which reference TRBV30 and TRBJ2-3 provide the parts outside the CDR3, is SQTIHQWPATLVQPVGSPLSLECTVEGTSNPNLYWYRQAAGRGLQLLFYSVGIGQISSEVPQNLSASRPQDRQFILSSKKLLLSDSGFYLCAWSFSRGTDTQYFGPGTRLTVL.

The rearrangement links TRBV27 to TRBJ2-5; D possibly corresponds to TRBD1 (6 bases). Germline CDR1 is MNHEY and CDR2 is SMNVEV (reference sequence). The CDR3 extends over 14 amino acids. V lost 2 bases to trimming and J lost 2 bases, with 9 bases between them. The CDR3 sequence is CASSLNRVQETQYF. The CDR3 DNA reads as TGTGCCAGCAGTTTAAACAGGGTACAAGAGACCCAGTACTTC.

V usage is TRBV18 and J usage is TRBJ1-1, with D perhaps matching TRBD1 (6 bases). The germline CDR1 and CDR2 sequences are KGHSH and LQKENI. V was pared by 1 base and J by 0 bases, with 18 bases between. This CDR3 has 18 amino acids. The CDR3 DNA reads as TGTGCCAGCTCACCACTTAGTCGGGGAGGGGGAATGAACACTGAAGCTTTCTTT. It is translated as CASSPLSRGGGMNTEAFF.

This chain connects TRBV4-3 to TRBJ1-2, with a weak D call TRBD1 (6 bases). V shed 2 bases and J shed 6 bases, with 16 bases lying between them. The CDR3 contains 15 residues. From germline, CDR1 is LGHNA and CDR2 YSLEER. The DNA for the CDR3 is TGCGCCAGCAGCCAAACCGCACAGGGACGGGATGGCTACACCTTC. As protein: CASSQTAQGRDGYTF.

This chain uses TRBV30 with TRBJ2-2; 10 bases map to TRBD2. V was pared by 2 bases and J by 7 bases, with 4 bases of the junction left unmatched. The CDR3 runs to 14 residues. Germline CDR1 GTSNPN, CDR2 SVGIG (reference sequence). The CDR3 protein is CAWSPGLAVGELFF. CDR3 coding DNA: TGTGCCTGGAGTCCCGGACTAGCGGTCGGGGAGCTGTTTTTT.

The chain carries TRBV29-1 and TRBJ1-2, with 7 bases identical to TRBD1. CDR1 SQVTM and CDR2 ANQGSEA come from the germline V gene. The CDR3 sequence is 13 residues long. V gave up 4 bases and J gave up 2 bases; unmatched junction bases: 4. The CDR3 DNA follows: TGCAGCGTTGTCGTGGGACAGAACTATGGCTACACCTTC. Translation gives CSVVVGQNYGYTF.

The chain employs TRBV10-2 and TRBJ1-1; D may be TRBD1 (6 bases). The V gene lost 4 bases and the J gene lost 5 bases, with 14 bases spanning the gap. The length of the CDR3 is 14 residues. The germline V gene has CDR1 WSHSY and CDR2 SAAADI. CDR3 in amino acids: CASSVGGAHTEAFF. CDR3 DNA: TGCGCCAGCAGTGTCGGGGGGGCGCATACTGAAGCTTTCTTT.

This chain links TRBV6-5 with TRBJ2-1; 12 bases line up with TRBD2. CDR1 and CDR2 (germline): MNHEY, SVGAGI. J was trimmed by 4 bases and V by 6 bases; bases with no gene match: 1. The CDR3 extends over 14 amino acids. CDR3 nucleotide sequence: TGTGCCAGCAGCGGACTAGCGGGGTACAATGAGCAGTTCTTC. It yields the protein CASSGLAGYNEQFF.

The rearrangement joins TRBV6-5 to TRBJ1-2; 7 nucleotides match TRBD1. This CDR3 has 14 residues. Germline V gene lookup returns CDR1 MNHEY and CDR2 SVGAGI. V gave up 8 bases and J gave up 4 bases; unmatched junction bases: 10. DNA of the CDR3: TGTGCCAGCCTAAAACAGGGGCATGGCTATGGCTACACCTTC. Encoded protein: CASLKQGHGYGYTF.

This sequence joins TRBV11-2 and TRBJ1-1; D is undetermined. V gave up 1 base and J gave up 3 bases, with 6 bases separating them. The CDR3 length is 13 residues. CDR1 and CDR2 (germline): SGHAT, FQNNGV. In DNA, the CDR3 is TGTGCCAGCAGCTTAGGGCTTGACACTGAAGCTTTCTTT. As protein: CASSLGLDTEAFF. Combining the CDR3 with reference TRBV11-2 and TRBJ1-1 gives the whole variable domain EAGVAQSPRYKIIEKRQSVAFWCNPISGHATLYWYQQILGQGPKLLIQFQNNGVVDDSQLPKDRFSAERLKGVDSTLKIQPAKLEDSAVYLCASSLGLDTEAFFGQGTRLTVV.

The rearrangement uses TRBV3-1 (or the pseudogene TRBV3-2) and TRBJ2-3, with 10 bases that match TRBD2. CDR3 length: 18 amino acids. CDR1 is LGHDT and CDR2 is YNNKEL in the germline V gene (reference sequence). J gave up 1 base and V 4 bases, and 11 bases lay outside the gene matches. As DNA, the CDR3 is TGTGCCAGCAGCCGGCTAGCGGGAGAACCGGTATGCACAGATACGCAGTATTTT. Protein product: CASSRLAGEPVCTDTQYF.

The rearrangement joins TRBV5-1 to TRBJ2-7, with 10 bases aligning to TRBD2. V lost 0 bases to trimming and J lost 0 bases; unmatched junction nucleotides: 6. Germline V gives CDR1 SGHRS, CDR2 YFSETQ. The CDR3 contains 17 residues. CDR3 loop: CASSLVLAGASSYEQYF. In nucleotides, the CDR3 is TGCGCCAGCAGCTTGGTTCTAGCGGGAGCGTCCTCCTACGAGCAGTACTTC.

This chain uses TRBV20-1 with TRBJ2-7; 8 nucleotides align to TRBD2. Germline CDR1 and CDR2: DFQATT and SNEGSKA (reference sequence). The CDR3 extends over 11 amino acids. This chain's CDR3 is CRAGEPYEQYF. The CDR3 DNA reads TGCAGAGCGGGAGAGCCCTACGAGCAGTACTTC.

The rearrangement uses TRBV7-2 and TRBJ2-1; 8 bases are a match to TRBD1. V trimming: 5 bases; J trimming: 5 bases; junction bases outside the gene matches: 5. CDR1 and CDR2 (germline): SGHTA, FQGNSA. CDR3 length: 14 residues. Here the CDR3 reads CASSPRTGNNEQFF. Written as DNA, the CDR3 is TGTGCCAGCAGCCCAAGGACAGGGAACAATGAGCAGTTCTTC.

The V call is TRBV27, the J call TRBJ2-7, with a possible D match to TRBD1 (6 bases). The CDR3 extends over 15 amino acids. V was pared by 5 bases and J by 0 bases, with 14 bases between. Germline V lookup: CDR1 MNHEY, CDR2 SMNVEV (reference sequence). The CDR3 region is CASSPMDSTSYEQYF. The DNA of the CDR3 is TGTGCCAGCAGTCCGATGGACAGTACCTCCTACGAGCAGTACTTC.

The CDR3 loop reads CASSQGRAAGNTIYF. The CDR3 bases are TGTGCCAGCAGCCAAGGGCGGGCTGCGGGAAACACCATATATTTT. The chain employs TRBV7-3 and TRBJ1-3; the D is unclear. The CDR3 is 15 residues long. CDR1 is SGHTA, CDR2 FQGTGA, per germline. Deletions cut 5 bases from V and 4 bases from J, with 15 bases between.

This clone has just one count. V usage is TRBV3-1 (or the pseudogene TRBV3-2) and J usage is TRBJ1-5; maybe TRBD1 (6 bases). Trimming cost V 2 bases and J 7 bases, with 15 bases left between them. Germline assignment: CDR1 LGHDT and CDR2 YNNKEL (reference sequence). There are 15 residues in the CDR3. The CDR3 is CASSQFQGIEQPQHF. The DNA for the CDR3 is TGTGCCAGCAGCCAATTTCAGGGGATCGAACAGCCCCAGCATTTT.

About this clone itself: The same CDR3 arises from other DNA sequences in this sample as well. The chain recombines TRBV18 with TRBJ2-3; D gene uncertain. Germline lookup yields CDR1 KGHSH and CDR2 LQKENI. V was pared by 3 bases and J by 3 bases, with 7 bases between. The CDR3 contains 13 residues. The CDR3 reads CASSPSGTDTQYF. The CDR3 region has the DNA TGTGCCAGCTCACCCTCCGGGACAGATACGCAGTATTTT.

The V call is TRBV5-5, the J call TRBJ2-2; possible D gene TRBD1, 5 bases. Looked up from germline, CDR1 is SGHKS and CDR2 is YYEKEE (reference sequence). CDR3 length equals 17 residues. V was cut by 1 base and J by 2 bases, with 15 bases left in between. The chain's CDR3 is CASSLYLGPVNTGELFF. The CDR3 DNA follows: TGTGCCAGCAGCTTGTATTTGGGGCCAGTCAACACCGGGGAGCTGTTTTTT.

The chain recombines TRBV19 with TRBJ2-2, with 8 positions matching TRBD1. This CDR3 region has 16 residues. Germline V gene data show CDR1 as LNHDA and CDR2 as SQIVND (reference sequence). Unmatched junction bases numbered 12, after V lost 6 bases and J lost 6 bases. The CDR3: CASSQDRGWVAGELFF. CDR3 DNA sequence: TGTGCCAGTAGCCAAGACAGGGGATGGGTCGCCGGGGAGCTGTTTTTT. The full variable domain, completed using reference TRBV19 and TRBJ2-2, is DGGITQSPKYLFRKEGQNVTLSCEQNLNHDAMYWYRQDPGQGLRLIYYSQIVNDFQKGDIAEGYSVSREKKESFPLTVTSAQKNPTAFYLCASSQDRGWVAGELFFGEGSRLTVL.

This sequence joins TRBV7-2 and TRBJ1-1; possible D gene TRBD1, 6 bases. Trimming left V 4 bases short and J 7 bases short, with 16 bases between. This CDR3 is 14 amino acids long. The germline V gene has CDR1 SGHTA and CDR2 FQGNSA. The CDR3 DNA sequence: TGTGCCAGCAGCTCGAAGAGGGGGATAGTTGAAGCTTTCTTT. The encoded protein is CASSSKRGIVEAFF.

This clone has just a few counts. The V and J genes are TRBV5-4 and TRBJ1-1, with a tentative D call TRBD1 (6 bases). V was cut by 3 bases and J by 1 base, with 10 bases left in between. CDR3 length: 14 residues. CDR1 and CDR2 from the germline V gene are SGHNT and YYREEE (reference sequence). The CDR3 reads CASSSQGWNTEAFF. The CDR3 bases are TGTGCCAGCAGCTCGCAGGGGTGGAACACTGAAGCTTTCTTT. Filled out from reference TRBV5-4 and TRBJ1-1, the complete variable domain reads ETGVTQSPTHLIKTRGQQVTLRCSSQSGHNTVSWYQQALGQGPQFIFQYYREEENGRGNFPPRFSGLQFPNYSSELNVNALELDDSALYLCASSSQGWNTEAFFGQGTRLTVV.